This is a list of T cell receptor beta chains from one sample in a study of T cells in localized non-small cell lung cancer. Profiling relied on immunoSEQ multiplex PCR, and the TCRdb table lists in-frame clones only, not all of them. The data show 30,000 to 45,000 clones, with 88% seen just once and approximately 2.6% held by the top ten. The input for sequencing was peripheral blood, taken before any cancer treatment. The source is a woman aged 35-75 years with stage I lung adenocarcinoma. CDR3s include the opening cysteine and the closing phenylalanine or tryptophan. The D gene is left open where the match is weak. Size is stated for part of the rows, as once, few or many counts, or as a class when the clone is expanded.

V	size	J	D	CDR3	DNA
TRBV5-4	NA	TRBJ2-4	NA	CASTEQGSPGNIQYF	TGTGCCAGCACCGAACAGGGTTCCCCAGGAAACATTCAGTACTTC
TRBV10-3	NA	TRBJ2-7	TRBD1	CAIRAGTGGAYEQYF	TGTGCCATCAGAGCCGGGACAGGGGGGGCCTACGAGCAGTACTTC
TRBV15	NA	TRBJ2-7	TRBD2	CATALPKGLAGVYEQYF	TGTGCCACCGCACTGCCCAAGGGACTAGCGGGAGTTTACGAGCAGTACTTC
TRBV14	once	TRBJ2-1	NA	CASSQVIGGEQFF	TGTGCCAGCAGCCAAGTGATCGGGGGTGAGCAGTTCTTC
TRBV29-1	NA	TRBJ1-2	NA	CSAAAQGNYGYTF	TGCAGCGCCGCAGCCCAGGGGAACTATGGCTACACCTTC
TRBV2	NA	TRBJ2-1	NA	CASKRRPDNEQFF	TGTGCCAGCAAGCGGAGACCGGACAATGAGCAGTTCTTC
TRBV5-5	NA	TRBJ1-5	NA	CASSPFGGGSNQPQHF	TGTGCCAGCAGCCCCTTCGGGGGTGGTAGCAATCAGCCCCAGCATTTT
TRBV19	NA	TRBJ2-7	TRBD2	CASSLGGRLYEQYF	TGTGCCAGTAGTCTAGGCGGGAGACTTTACGAGCAGTACTTC
TRBV6-1	NA	TRBJ2-3	NA	CASSEQNTPSTDTQYF	TGTGCCAGCAGTGAACAGAACACCCCTAGCACAGATACGCAGTATTTT
TRBV9	NA	TRBJ2-5	TRBD2	CASSVGAGVQETQYF	TGTGCCAGCAGCGTAGGAGCGGGAGTGCAAGAGACCCAGTACTTC
TRBV6-6	NA	TRBJ2-2	TRBD1	CATGQGVGELFF	TGTGCCACCGGACAGGGCGTCGGGGAGCTGTTTTTT
TRBV4-1	NA	TRBJ2-7	NA	CASSPDLGDGVLPQQYF	TGCGCCAGCAGCCCAGACCTGGGGGACGGAGTCCTACCTCAGCAGTACTTC
TRBV6-1	NA	TRBJ2-2	NA	CASSGGYDTGELFF	TGTGCCAGCAGTGGAGGGTACGACACCGGGGAGCTGTTTTTT
TRBV5-4	NA	TRBJ2-7	NA	CASSRGATGPYEQYF	TGTGCCAGCAGCCGGGGGGCGACAGGGCCCTACGAGCAGTACTTC
TRBV6-6	once	TRBJ2-5	NA	CASTLAGSETQYF	TGTGCCAGCACCCTCGCAGGCTCAGAGACCCAGTACTTC
TRBV21-1	once	TRBJ1-1	NA	CASSKGPGANTEAFF	TGTGCCAGCAGCAAAGGTCCGGGGGCGAACACTGAAGCTTTCTTT
TRBV19	NA	TRBJ2-1	NA	CATNRGGLANEQFF	TGTGCCACCAACAGGGGGGGTCTTGCAAATGAGCAGTTCTTC
TRBV5-1	once	TRBJ1-2	TRBD1	CASSLARGGFGYTF	TGCGCCAGCAGCTTGGCCCGAGGGGGCTTTGGCTACACCTTC
TRBV19	few	TRBJ1-1	NA	CASIAGWSTEAFF	TGTGCCAGTATCGCGGGCTGGAGCACTGAAGCTTTCTTT
TRBV6-5	NA	TRBJ1-3	NA	CASSYSRPLAGNTIYF	TGTGCCAGCAGTTACTCCCGCCCACTAGCTGGAAACACCATATATTTT
TRBV28	few	TRBJ1-3	NA	CASNAGHSGNTIYF	TGTGCCAGCAACGCAGGGCACTCTGGAAACACCATATATTTT
TRBV10-2	NA	TRBJ2-7	TRBD1	CASSDQGTGAYEQYF	TGCGCCAGCAGTGACCAGGGGACAGGGGCTTACGAGCAGTACTTC
TRBV4-2	once	TRBJ2-7	TRBD2	CASSQEGTSGPYEQYF	TGTGCCAGCAGCCAAGAAGGGACTAGCGGGCCCTACGAGCAGTACTTC
TRBV28	NA	TRBJ1-1	TRBD1	CASSSGQATAEAFF	TGTGCCAGCAGTTCGGGACAGGCAACAGCTGAAGCTTTCTTT
TRBV5-1	NA	TRBJ2-3	NA	CASSGGSITDTQYF	TGCGCCAGCAGCGGAGGCTCTATCACAGATACGCAGTATTTT
TRBV6-5	NA	TRBJ1-1	TRBD1	CASSRQGREAFF	TGTGCCAGCAGTAGACAGGGGAGGGAAGCTTTCTTT
TRBV27	NA	TRBJ1-1	NA	CASSYPPPGAGGFTEAFF	TGTGCCAGCAGTTATCCCCCCCCAGGAGCGGGGGGATTCACTGAAGCTTTCTTT
TRBV15	NA	TRBJ1-5	NA	CATSRDVGQPQHF	TGTGCCACCAGCAGAGATGTGGGTCAGCCCCAGCATTTT
TRBV2	NA	TRBJ2-1	NA	CASNKRVRAHNEQFF	TGTGCCAGCAACAAAAGGGTCCGGGCGCACAATGAGCAGTTCTTC
TRBV28	once	TRBJ2-2	NA	CASSLLAGELFF	TGTGCCAGCAGTTTATTGGCCGGGGAGCTGTTTTTT
TRBV14	NA	TRBJ2-1	NA	CASSQGLQGMQFF	TGTGCCAGCAGCCAAGGCCTACAGGGTATGCAGTTCTTC
TRBV6-4	NA	TRBJ2-1	TRBD2	CASSDKPPGLAGFNEQFF	TGTGCCAGCAGTGACAAACCTCCGGGACTAGCGGGATTCAATGAGCAGTTCTTC
TRBV14	NA	TRBJ2-5	NA	CASSQAAAPGTQYF	TGTGCCAGCAGCCAAGCGGCAGCCCCAGGGACCCAGTACTTC
TRBV5-5	NA	TRBJ1-2	NA	CASSSAWGGYGYTF	TGTGCCAGCAGCTCTGCTTGGGGTGGCTATGGCTACACCTTC
TRBV6-1	NA	TRBJ2-3	NA	CASTYGYTDTQYF	TGTGCCAGCACCTATGGTTACACAGATACGCAGTATTTT
TRBV11-2	NA	TRBJ1-1	NA	CASSLGVNTEAFF	TGTGCCAGCAGCTTAGGGGTTAACACTGAAGCTTTCTTT
TRBV15	NA	TRBJ2-3	NA	CATSRDVGLRYF	TGTGCCACCAGCAGAGATGTAGGACTTAGGTATTTT
TRBV4-1	NA	TRBJ2-5	NA	CASSQTGSPYQETQYF	TGCGCCAGCAGCCAAACTGGATCGCCCTATCAAGAGACCCAGTACTTC
TRBV9	NA	TRBJ1-3	NA	CASSVTDSQGLGNTIYF	TGTGCCAGCAGCGTCACAGATTCCCAGGGACTTGGAAACACCATATATTTT
TRBV9	NA	TRBJ2-7	NA	CASSVEPDYSYEQYF	TGTGCCAGCAGCGTAGAACCAGATTACTCCTACGAGCAGTACTTC
TRBV28	NA	TRBJ1-1	NA	CASSPGGTQYEAFF	TGTGCCAGCAGTCCCGGTGGGACCCAGTACGAAGCTTTCTTT
TRBV15	NA	TRBJ2-7	TRBD2	CATSREIHTGTSGRQYF	TGTGCCACCAGCAGAGAAATCCATACCGGGACTAGCGGGAGACAGTACTTC
TRBV11-1	few	TRBJ2-2	TRBD2	CASSKGLDQSGELFF	TGTGCCAGCAGCAAGGGACTAGACCAGTCGGGGGAGCTGTTTTTT
TRBV28	NA	TRBJ2-5	NA	CASISWAGAQYF	TGTGCCAGCATATCCTGGGCAGGAGCCCAGTACTTC
TRBV6-5	NA	TRBJ2-1	NA	CASSYGTSGQQFF	TGTGCCAGCAGTTACGGAACCTCAGGACAGCAGTTCTTC
TRBV19	NA	TRBJ2-7	NA	CASSSPYEQYF	TGTGCCAGTAGTTCACCCTACGAGCAGTACTTC
TRBV7-6	NA	TRBJ2-1	NA	CASSPRRSYNEQFF	TGTGCCAGCAGCCCCCGACGATCCTACAATGAGCAGTTCTTC
TRBV9	once	TRBJ2-2	NA	CASSVLFGAGELFF	TGTGCCAGCAGCGTATTATTCGGGGCCGGGGAGCTGTTTTTT
TRBV9	NA	TRBJ2-1	NA	CASSPGQTNEQFF	TGTGCCAGCAGCCCCGGACAGACGAATGAGCAGTTCTTC
TRBV7-9	few	TRBJ1-2	TRBD1	CASSARQGRDGYTF	TGTGCCAGCAGCGCCCGACAGGGACGCGATGGCTACACCTTC
TRBV10-3	NA	TRBJ2-7	NA	CAISGGGIRDEQYF	TGTGCCATCAGTGGGGGCGGGATAAGAGACGAGCAGTACTTC